This TCR beta chain was documented in a study of cytomegalovirus exposure and HLA in healthy donors. This clone occurred once. Each donor was healthy, and each was a bone marrow donor. Germline CDR1 reads GTSNPN; CDR2 reads SVGIG (reference sequence). The V end was cut by 3 bases, the J end by 0 bases, with 9 bases between. The CDR3 is 14 amino acids. PCR used 60 Vbeta primers and 13 Jbeta primers. Repertoires were generated with immunoSEQ multiplex PCR, while TCRdb's copy carries only in-frame clones and drops some. Of 150,000 or so clones listed, roughly 80% are singletons. Material for sequencing was PBMCs. V and J are TRBV30 and TRBJ1-5, with D possibly TRBD1 on 6 matching bases. The TCR was taken from a man aged 25 to 40 in good health and CMV-seropositive. The CDR3 DNA reads as TGTGCCTGGAGCATACAGGGTAGCAATCAGCCCCAGCATTTT. It is translated as CAWSIQGSNQPQHF.